A single sample gave rise to the 16 T cell receptor beta chains below, sequenced in a study of regulatory T cells in long-lasting Graves disease. Time point indicated: newly diagnosed GD, antithyroid drugs for less than 3 months. TCR sequences were obtained from RNA taken from PBMCs. Investigators prepared the TCR beta libraries by applying iRepertoire HTBI primers and Arm-PCR of CDR3 regions. TCRdb ran MiXCR on the multiplex PCR reads and lists one entry per CDR3 protein. The sample comprises around 500,000 distinct CDR3 sequences, approximately 13% of which are singletons, and 8% to 10% rests with the top ten. The same sample was also used in a study of T cells in Graves' hyperthyroidism and ophthalmopathy.

The sequences come from peripheral blood mononuclear cells (PBMCs), collected at new diagnosis, from a patient treated with antithyroid drugs. Source of these receptors: a man aged 30-40 years with Graves disease.

This clonotype was counted many times. This chain links TRBV7-9 with TRBJ2-1, with unresolved D. The germline V and J ends were trimmed by 5 bases and 6 bases, with 11 bases remaining between them. CDR1 and CDR2 (germline): SEHNR, FQNEAQ (reference sequence). The CDR3 has 13 amino acids. CDR3 region: CASSPHPGNEQFF. CDR3 nucleotide sequence: TGTGCCAGCAGCCCCCACCCGGGCAATGAGCAGTTCTTC.

In the case of this clonotype: A much larger clone differs from this one at a single base, so this may be a read error. The rearrangement joins TRBV7-8 to TRBJ2-3; D is perhaps TRBD1 (7 bases). Germline loops: CDR1 SGHVS, CDR2 FQNEAQ. CDR3 size: 15 residues. V lost 5 bases and J lost 8, with 20 bases in between. Here the CDR3 reads CASSLDGPGGGTQYF. CDR3 in DNA: TGTGCCAGCAGCCTAGATGGCCCAGGGGGAGGTACGCAGTATTTT.

The chain recombines TRBV9 with TRBJ2-3; 11 bases fit TRBD2. With 3 bases clipped from V and 2 bases from J, the junction kept 5 bases outside the gene matches. CDR3 length: 16 amino acids. Germline V gene sequence: CDR1 SGDLS, CDR2 YYNGEE. CDR3 residues: CASSARTSGHTDTQYF. The CDR3 DNA sequence: TGTGCCAGCAGCGCAAGGACTAGCGGGCACACAGATACGCAGTATTTT.

The chain couples TRBV11-2 to TRBJ1-1, with D possibly being TRBD1 (6 bases). The germline gives CDR1 SGHAT, CDR2 FQNNGV. CDR3 length: 17 amino acids. V gave up 4 bases and J gave up 4 bases, with 22 bases separating them. The CDR3 region is CASSSKGGGWGGTEAFF. The CDR3 DNA is TGTGCCAGCAGCTCTAAAGGGGGGGGGTGGGGCGGCACTGAAGCTTTCTTT.

This clonotype was seen ten or more times. The J gene is TRBJ2-3, the V gene TRBV5-6; tentatively, D is TRBD1 or TRBD2 (6 bases each). The CDR3 contains 16 residues. V lost 1 base, J lost 4 bases, and 16 bases lay in between. In germline, CDR1 is SGHDT, CDR2 YYEEEE. DNA for the CDR3: TGTGCCAGCAGCTTGAGGCGTGGGGGGCGCGCAGATACGCAGTATTTT. It specifies CASSLRRGGRADTQYF.

As concerns this clonotype: This may be a read error, as it is one base from a much larger clone. The rearrangement joins TRBV27 to TRBJ2-2; the match to TRBD2 covers 10 bases. The CDR3 sequence is 18 residues long. The germline V gene has CDR1 MNHEY and CDR2 SMNVEV (reference sequence). This CDR3 reads CASGLRASGSWNTGELFF. The CDR3 bases are TGTGCCAGCGGTTTAAGGGCTAGCGGGAGTTGGAACACCGGGGAGCTGTTTTTT.

The gene calls are TRBV6-1 and TRBJ2-1, with 7 positions matching TRBD2. The CDR3 has 14 residues. V was pared by 6 bases and J by 8 bases, with 10 bases of the junction left unmatched. CDR1 MNHNS and CDR2 SASEGT come from the germline V gene. The CDR3 DNA reads as TGTGCCAGCAGGAGACTAGCTTCGAGGGATGAGCAGTTCTTC. This gives the protein CASRRLASRDEQFF.

About this clonotype: This probably arose from a read error, given a far larger clone one base away. This chain links TRBV7-9 with TRBJ2-7; weak D call: TRBD1 (6 bases). V shed 3 bases and J shed 4 bases, with 13 bases lying between them. CDR1 is SEHNR and CDR2 is FQNEAQ in the germline V gene (reference sequence). The CDR3 has 14 residues. CDR3 region: CASSLAWDTYEQYF. The DNA of the CDR3 is TGTGCCAGCAGCTTGGCTTGGGACACTTACGAGCAGTACTTC.

This clonotype was seen at least ten times. This chain links TRBV14 with TRBJ2-3; D call uncertain. The CDR3 spans 14 residues. The germline V gene has CDR1 SGHDN and CDR2 FVKESK. The ends were cut back, 4 bases at V and 8 bases at J, with 16 bases in the middle. The CDR3 protein is CASSPATRSGTQYF. CDR3 nucleotide sequence: TGTGCCAGCAGCCCTGCGACTCGTTCCGGTACGCAGTATTTT.

Remarks on this clonotype: This may be a read error: a much more frequent sequence differs by one nucleotide. This chain connects TRBV12-3 or TRBV12-4 to TRBJ2-7; TRBD1 aligns across 7 bases. The CDR3 contains 12 residues. This CDR3 is CAGSLQGFEQYF. DNA for the CDR3: TGTGCCGGCAGTCTACAGGGGTTCGAGCAGTACTTC.

The rearrangement links TRBV9 to TRBJ2-3; 11 positions match TRBD2. V trimming: 4 bases; J trimming: 1 base; junction bases outside the gene matches: 5. This CDR3 region has 16 residues. Looked up from germline, CDR1 is SGDLS and CDR2 is YYNGEE. DNA for the CDR3: TGTGCCAGCAGCTTCCTTAGCGGGAGGGGCACAGATACGCAGTATTTT. Translated, it gives CASSFLSGRGTDTQYF.

This clonotype was seen a few times. The chain couples TRBV30 to TRBJ1-5; 8 nucleotides agree with TRBD1. V gave up 0 bases and J gave up 1 base; unmatched junction bases: 2. Germline V lookup: CDR1 GTSNPN, CDR2 SVGIG (reference sequence). The CDR3 consists of 15 residues. Here the CDR3 reads CAWSVRTGSNQPQHF. The CDR3 DNA sequence: TGTGCCTGGAGTGTCCGGACAGGGAGCAATCAGCCCCAGCATTTT.

The sample holds a few counts of this clonotype. The chain combines TRBV3-1 with TRBJ2-1; D is undetermined. This CDR3 is built from 14 residues. CDR1 and CDR2 (germline): LGHDT, YNNKEL (reference sequence). V was trimmed by 1 base and J by 9 bases, leaving 13 bases between them. Written as DNA, the CDR3 is TGTGCCAGCAGCCAAGGCGAACTGGGTGGTGAGCAGTTCTTC. It is translated as CASSQGELGGEQFF.

This clonotype was recorded at least ten times. In nucleotides, the CDR3 is TGCGCCAGCAGTGGGTCAGGGGGCTACACCGGGGAGCTGTTTTTT. Its translation is CASSGSGGYTGELFF. The V call is TRBV10-2, the J call TRBJ2-2; 8 bases are shared with TRBD1. This CDR3 is 15 amino acids long. Germline CDR1 reads WSHSY; CDR2 reads SAAADI. Trimming took 4 bases from V and 3 from J; bases not matched to a gene: 4.

The rearrangement joins TRBV2 to TRBJ2-5; unclear D gene. Per the germline V gene, CDR1 is SNHLY and CDR2 is FYNNEI. This CDR3 contains 14 residues. V dropped 3 bases and J dropped 1 base, with 9 bases sitting between them. The CDR3 DNA follows: TGTGCCAGCAGTGAGCTTGGGTTCCAAGAGACCCAGTACTTC. It encodes CASSELGFQETQYF.

This clonotype occurred many times. The chain combines TRBV11-2 with TRBJ2-3, with a weak D call TRBD2 (5 bases). Trimming pared 5 bases from V and 1 base from J, leaving 28 bases between. Germline loops: CDR1 SGHAT, CDR2 FQNNGV. This CDR3 has 20 amino acids. CDR3 nucleotides: TGTGCCAGCAGCCCGTTCGGCGATGGGTCCGCGGGTGGAGGCACAGATACGCAGTATTTT. Protein product: CASSPFGDGSAGGGTDTQYF. Complete variable domain (other parts from reference TRBV11-2 and TRBJ2-3): EAGVAQSPRYKIIEKRQSVAFWCNPISGHATLYWYQQILGQGPKLLIQFQNNGVVDDSQLPKDRFSAERLKGVDSTLKIQPAKLEDSAVYLCASSPFGDGSAGGGTDTQYFGPGTRLTVL.